Following are 22 T cell receptor beta chains from one sample sequenced in a study of naive and memory T cell subsets. Their antigen targets remain unknown. The beta constant-region primer was an equimolar mix of two oligonucleotides covering TRBC1 and TRBC2. Ligated cDNA was amplified by four rounds of PCR with nested alpha and beta constant-region primers and SP2. One entry per CDR3 protein results from TCRdb running MiXCR on the UMI-ligation and nested PCR reads. Of about 160,000 distinct CDR3 sequences listed, roughly 20% are singletons. Study findings and constraints: Naive repertoires, especially CD8, held a few larger clonotypes, possibly memory cells re-expressing CD45RA.

The sample taken for sequencing was naive CD4+ T cells from blood. The receptors stem from a human donor in good health.

The genes are TRBV25-1 and TRBJ1-2; D might be TRBD1 (5 bases). Trimming removed 4 bases from V and 2 bases from J, with 11 bases in between. Germline V gene data show CDR1 as MGHDK and CDR2 as SYGVNS. This CDR3 region has 14 residues. Here the CDR3 DNA reads TGTGCCAGCAGTGGCTCAGGGATGAACTATGGCTACACCTTC. Protein sequence: CASSGSGMNYGYTF.

This clonotype has just a few counts. This sequence joins TRBV10-3 and TRBJ1-2, with 8 bases that match TRBD1. This CDR3 contains 15 residues. Losses at the gene ends were 4 bases for V and 0 bases for J; bases not matched to a gene: 4. The germline gives CDR1 ENHRY, CDR2 SYGVKD. The CDR3 region is CAISGKDRANYGYTF. CDR3 DNA: TGTGCCATCAGTGGAAAGGACAGGGCTAACTATGGCTACACCTTC.

This clonotype was counted only a few times. This chain uses TRBV5-6 with TRBJ2-3, with 8 bases aligning to TRBD1. Losses at the gene ends were 0 bases for V and 1 base for J; bases not matched to a gene: 7. CDR1 and CDR2 (germline): SGHDT, YYEEEE. The CDR3 extends over 17 amino acids. The CDR3 DNA is TGTGCCAGCAGCTTGGACAGGGGGTCCCTCGGCACAGATACGCAGTATTTT. Translation gives CASSLDRGSLGTDTQYF.

In DNA form, the CDR3 reads TGCAGCACTAGGACAGGGTGGAACACCGGGGAGCTGTTTTTT. Its translation: CSTRTGWNTGELFF. This chain joins TRBV29-1 and TRBJ2-2; the match to TRBD1 covers 8 bases. Germline assignment: CDR1 SQVTM and CDR2 ANQGSEA. The CDR3 totals 14 residues. Trimming at V came to 8 bases and at J to 1 base, leaving 6 bases not matched to a gene.

The CDR3 DNA follows: TGCAGTGCTAGATACTCCGAGAACACTGAAGCTTTCTTT. This encodes CSARYSENTEAFF. V gene TRBV20-1 combines with J gene TRBJ1-1, with unresolved D. The ends were cut back, 2 bases at V and 1 base at J, with 8 bases in the middle. The CDR3 extends over 13 amino acids. CDR1 is DFQATT, CDR2 SNEGSKA, per germline (reference sequence).

In regard to this clonotype: A much larger clone lies a single base off, so this may be a read error. The chain recombines TRBV6-6 with TRBJ1-3; TRBD1 matches 7 bases. Germline V gives CDR1 MNHNY, CDR2 SVGAGI (reference sequence). This CDR3 has 15 amino acids. The V gene end was trimmed by 5 bases and the J gene end by 0 bases; junction bases not matched to a gene: 4. Written as DNA, the CDR3 is TGTGCCAGCAGTCCGGACAGGAGCTCTGGAAACACCATATATTTT. Translating it yields CASSPDRSSGNTIYF.

The rearrangement links TRBV4-1 to TRBJ1-1, with D possibly matching TRBD1 (6 bases). Germline lookup yields CDR1 MGHRA and CDR2 YSYEKL. V lost 3 bases to trimming and J lost 0 bases, with 14 bases between them. This CDR3 has 16 amino acids. This CDR3 reads CASSHTGQSMNTEAFF. CDR3 in DNA: TGCGCCAGCAGCCACACCGGACAGTCCATGAACACTGAAGCTTTCTTT.

This sequence joins TRBV20-1 and TRBJ1-5; D perhaps matches TRBD1 (5 bases). CDR3 length: 13 amino acids. Per germline, CDR1 DFQATT and CDR2 SNEGSKA (reference sequence). The V gene lost 6 bases and the J gene lost 5 bases, with 14 bases spanning the gap. The CDR3 nucleotides are TGCAGTGCGATCACCACAGGTTATCAGCCCCAGCATTTT. Encoded protein: CSAITTGYQPQHF.

V is TRBV9 and J is TRBJ2-1; possible D gene TRBD1, 7 bases. V was shortened by 0 bases and J by 6 bases, with 13 bases between the two germline ends. Germline V gene sequence: CDR1 SGDLS, CDR2 YYNGEE. This CDR3 has 15 residues. This CDR3 reads CASSVVGQGGNEQFF. The CDR3, as DNA: TGTGCCAGCAGCGTAGTTGGGCAGGGGGGCAATGAGCAGTTCTTC. Variable domain in full (rest from reference TRBV9 and TRBJ2-1): DSGVTQTPKHLITATGQRVTLRCSPRSGDLSVYWYQQSLDQGLQFLIQYYNGEERAKGNILERFSAQQFPDLHSELNLSSLELGDSALYFCASSVVGQGGNEQFFGPGTRLTVL.

The V and J genes are TRBV20-1 and TRBJ1-5; D unresolved. The germline V and J ends were trimmed by 2 bases and 2 bases, with 10 bases remaining between them. Germline V gene data show CDR1 as DFQATT and CDR2 as SNEGSKA (reference sequence). This CDR3 spans 14 amino acids. DNA of the CDR3: TGCAGTGCTAGAATGGTGGACGGCAATCAGCCCCAGCATTTT. Encoded protein: CSARMVDGNQPQHF.

This clonotype turned up a few times. V and J are TRBV9 and TRBJ2-3; D might be TRBD2 (6 bases). The CDR3 sequence is 15 residues long. The V end was cut by 0 bases, the J end by 7 bases, with 15 bases between. The germline V gene encodes CDR1 SGDLS and CDR2 YYNGEE. This chain's CDR3 is CASSVGDSGRYTQYF. The CDR3 DNA sequence: TGTGCCAGCAGCGTAGGGGACTCAGGGAGGTATACGCAGTATTTT. Full variable domain (missing parts from reference TRBV9 and TRBJ2-3): DSGVTQTPKHLITATGQRVTLRCSPRSGDLSVYWYQQSLDQGLQFLIQYYNGEERAKGNILERFSAQQFPDLHSELNLSSLELGDSALYFCASSVGDSGRYTQYFGPGTRLTVL.

There are a few counts of this clonotype. J is TRBJ2-7 and V is TRBV14; 9 bases agree with TRBD2. The CDR3 runs to 16 residues. CDR1 and CDR2 (germline): SGHDN, FVKESK. Trimming removed 0 bases from V and 5 bases from J; junction bases left unmatched: 8. The CDR3 protein is CASSQENISGSDEQYF. CDR3 sequence (DNA): TGTGCCAGCAGCCAAGAGAATATTAGCGGGAGCGACGAGCAGTACTTC. Drawing the rest from reference TRBV14 and TRBJ2-7, the complete variable domain is EAGVTQFPSHSVIEKGQTVTLRCDPISGHDNLYWYRRVMGKEIKFLLHFVKESKQDESGMPNNRFLAERTGGTYSTLKVQPAELEDSGVYFCASSQENISGSDEQYFGPGTRLTVT.

This chain links TRBV6-2 or TRBV6-3 with TRBJ2-7; 13 bases align to TRBD2. The V segment lost 0 bases and the J segment 0 bases; nucleotides outside the gene matches: 8. The CDR3 runs 19 residues. The germline CDR1 and CDR2 sequences are MNHEY and SVGEGT. The CDR3 reads CASSYSVTSGRQYSYEQYF. The CDR3 coding sequence is TGTGCCAGCAGTTACTCCGTGACTAGCGGGAGGCAATACTCCTACGAGCAGTACTTC.

V is TRBV20-1 and J is TRBJ2-4; 7 nucleotides match TRBD1. The V and J ends lost 3 bases and 8 bases, in that order; junction bases with no gene match: 13. CDR3 length: 15 amino acids. Germline V lookup: CDR1 DFQATT, CDR2 SNEGSKA (reference sequence). The chain's CDR3 is CSARSIAGGPDIQYF. Here the CDR3 DNA reads TGCAGTGCTAGGAGTATCGCAGGGGGACCGGACATTCAGTACTTC.

This clonotype was recorded at least ten times. The chain uses TRBV18 and TRBJ2-1; D not certain. This CDR3 region has 13 residues. V was pared by 4 bases and J by 3 bases, with 7 bases between. From germline, CDR1 is KGHSH and CDR2 LQKENI. CDR3 protein: CASSQGVYNEQFF. CDR3 nucleotide sequence: TGTGCCAGCTCACAAGGAGTCTACAATGAGCAGTTCTTC.

There are a few counts of this clonotype. The rearrangement uses TRBV2 and TRBJ1-1; 9 positions agree with TRBD1. V was clipped by 8 bases and J by 5 bases; unmatched bases: 6. CDR1 SNHLY and CDR2 FYNNEI come from the germline V gene. This CDR3 spans 13 amino acids. CDR3 bases: TGTGCCAGCGGTGGGACAGGGAATACTGAAGCTTTCTTT. Its translation: CASGGTGNTEAFF. The complete variable domain, with remaining parts taken from reference TRBV2 and TRBJ1-1, reads EPEVTQTPSHQVTQMGQEVILRCVPISNHLYFYWYRQILGQKVEFLVSFYNNEISEKSEIFDDQFSVERPDGSNFTLKIRSTKLEDSAMYFCASGGTGNTEAFFGQGTRLTVV.

This clonotype appeared once. CDR3 residues: CASSPTGRYGYTF. DNA of the CDR3: TGTGCCAGCAGTCCGACAGGCCGCTATGGCTACACCTTC. The genes are TRBV28 and TRBJ1-2; D might be TRBD1 (6 bases). The CDR3 runs to 13 residues. The germline gives CDR1 MDHEN, CDR2 SYDVKM. V was pared by 5 bases and J by 4 bases, with 11 bases between.

This chain joins TRBV7-2 and TRBJ2-7; a possible D gene is TRBD2 (5 bases). The CDR3 loop spans 16 amino acids. V was cut by 5 bases and J by 1 base, with 18 bases left in between. CDR1 and CDR2 from the germline V gene are SGHTA and FQGNSA. For the CDR3, the DNA is TGTGCCAGCAGCAACCGGGGTAGCTTGTTTTCCTACGAGCAGTACTTC. It specifies CASSNRGSLFSYEQYF.

The table lists this clonotype with many counts. The CDR3 nucleotides are TGCAGTGCTAGTCCGACTAGTGATACGCAGTATTTT. As protein: CSASPTSDTQYF. This sequence joins TRBV20-1 and TRBJ2-3; perhaps TRBD2 as D (6 bases). The CDR3 is 12 residues long. Per the germline V gene, CDR1 is DFQATT and CDR2 is SNEGSKA (reference sequence). V lost 3 bases to trimming and J lost 6 bases, with 10 bases between them.

There are a few counts of this clonotype. The J gene is TRBJ2-7, the V gene TRBV4-2; 8 positions match TRBD1. After removal of 3 bases from V and 5 bases from J, the junction contained 9 bases not matched to a gene. There are 15 residues in the CDR3. CDR1 is LGHNA, CDR2 YNFKEQ, per germline. DNA for the CDR3: TGTGCCAGCAGCCACCGGACAGGGTCTCCCCACGAGCAGTACTTC. Translation gives CASSHRTGSPHEQYF.

This clonotype was counted a few times. The chain uses TRBV5-1 and TRBJ1-1; weak D call: TRBD1 (5 bases). CDR1 is SGHRS and CDR2 is YFSETQ in the germline V gene. V lost 2 bases and J lost 1, with 12 bases in between. The CDR3 totals 15 residues. The CDR3 region is CASSFWGDENTEAFF. The CDR3 region has the DNA TGCGCCAGCAGCTTTTGGGGGGACGAGAACACTGAAGCTTTCTTT. Using reference TRBV5-1 and TRBJ1-1 for the parts outside the CDR3, the full variable domain is KAGVTQTPRYLIKTRGQQVTLSCSPISGHRSVSWYQQTPGQGLQFLFEYFSETQRNKGNFPGRFSGRQFSNSRSEMNVSTLELGDSALYLCASSFWGDENTEAFFGQGTRLTVV.

This clonotype was picked up many times. The chain joins TRBV28 to TRBJ2-1; D is unresolved. Germline assignment: CDR1 MDHEN and CDR2 SYDVKM. V shed 2 bases and J shed 4 bases, with 12 bases lying between them. This CDR3 contains 15 residues. The CDR3 region is CASSLTALIYNEQFF. For the CDR3, the DNA is TGTGCCAGCAGTTTAACAGCACTCATTTACAATGAGCAGTTCTTC.